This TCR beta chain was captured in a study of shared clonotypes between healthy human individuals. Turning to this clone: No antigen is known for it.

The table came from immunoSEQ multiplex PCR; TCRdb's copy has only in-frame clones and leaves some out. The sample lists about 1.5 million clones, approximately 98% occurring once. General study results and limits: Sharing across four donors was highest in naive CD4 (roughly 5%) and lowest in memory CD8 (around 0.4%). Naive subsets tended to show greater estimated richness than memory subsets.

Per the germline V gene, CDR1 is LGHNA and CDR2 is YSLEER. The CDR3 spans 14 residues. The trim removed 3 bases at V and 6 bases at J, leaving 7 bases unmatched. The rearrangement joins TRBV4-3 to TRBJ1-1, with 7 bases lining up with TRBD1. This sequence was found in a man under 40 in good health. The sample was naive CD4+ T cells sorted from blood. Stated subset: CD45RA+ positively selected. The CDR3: CASSHADRVAEAFF. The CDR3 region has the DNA TGCGCCAGCAGCCATGCCGACAGGGTAGCTGAAGCTTTCTTT.